This T cell receptor beta chain was captured in a study of blood T cell repertoires in COVID-19. Across the study: Sample material is recorded as cDNA or gDNA derived from T cells, B-cell-depleted T cells, or PBMCs.

The CDR3 loop spans 15 amino acids. V dropped 1 base and J dropped 6; count of bases not matched to a gene: 3. Looked up from germline, CDR1 is SGHVS and CDR2 is FQNEAQ. Here immunoSEQ multiplex PCR was the method, and the copy in TCRdb shows in-frame clones only, minus some. The repertoire holds about 100,000 clones, with more than 75% as singletons. This receptor was taken from a human donor in a cohort sampled during active COVID-19. The material sequenced was peripheral blood. V and J are TRBV7-8 and TRBJ2-7; TRBD2 agrees at 13 bases. CDR3 in amino acids: CASSLVGLAGAEQYF. In DNA form, the CDR3 reads TGTGCCAGCAGCTTAGTTGGACTAGCGGGAGCCGAGCAGTACTTC.